The count of the clone carrying this T cell receptor beta chain is one. Study processing details: Estimation of nucleated cell counts was performed using reference gene primer amplification. Clones were sequenced by immunoSEQ multiplex PCR, and TCRdb holds only the in-frame ones, with some missing. The V and J calls and clone size are taken from that table; D and trimming were inferred from the DNA. Of roughly 360,000 clones in the sample, roughly four fifths were seen once. The data originate from a study of blood T cell repertoires in COVID-19. Study-wide background: Acute-phase and convalescent COVID-19 samples originated in the United States, Italy and Spain.

With 5 bases clipped from V and 7 bases from J, the junction kept 13 bases outside the gene matches. The CDR3 extends over 17 amino acids. Germline V gives CDR1 SEHNR, CDR2 FQNEAQ (reference sequence). Specimen: peripheral blood. The receptor was derived from a human donor with acute or convalescent COVID-19. The donor label of this sample is uncertain. V and J are TRBV7-9 and TRBJ2-1; 11 bases are a match to TRBD2. The CDR3 region has the DNA TGTGCCAGCAGCCACACCGGGCTAGCGGGGGGAGGGAATGAGCAGTTCTTC. This sequence encodes CASSHTGLAGGGNEQFF.